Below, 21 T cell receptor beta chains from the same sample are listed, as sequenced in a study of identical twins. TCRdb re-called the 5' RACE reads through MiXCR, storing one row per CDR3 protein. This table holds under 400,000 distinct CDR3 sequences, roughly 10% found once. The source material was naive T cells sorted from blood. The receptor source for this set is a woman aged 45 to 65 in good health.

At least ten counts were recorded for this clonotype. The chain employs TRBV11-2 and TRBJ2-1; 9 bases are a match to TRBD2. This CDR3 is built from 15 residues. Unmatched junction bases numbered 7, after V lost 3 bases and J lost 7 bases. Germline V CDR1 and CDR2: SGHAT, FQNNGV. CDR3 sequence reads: CASSLGSGSGNEQFF. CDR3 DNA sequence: TGTGCCAGCAGCTTGGGTAGCGGGAGTGGTAATGAGCAGTTCTTC.

DNA of the CDR3: TGCGCCAGCAGCTTTACAGGGGAGGCCGAGCAGTACGTC. This encodes CASSFTGEAEQYV. The chain combines TRBV5-1 with TRBJ2-7, with D possibly being TRBD1 (7 bases). CDR3 length: 13 residues. V lost 2 bases to trimming and J lost 6 bases, with 12 bases between them. Germline CDR1 reads SGHRS; CDR2 reads YFSETQ.

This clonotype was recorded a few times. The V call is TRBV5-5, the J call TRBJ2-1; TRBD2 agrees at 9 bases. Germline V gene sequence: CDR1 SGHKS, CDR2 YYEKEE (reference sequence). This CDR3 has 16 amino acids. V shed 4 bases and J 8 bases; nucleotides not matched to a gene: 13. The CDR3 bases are TGTGCCAGCAGCGCGCTGCGGGAGGGCCGGGGCGATGAGCAGTTCTTC. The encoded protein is CASSALREGRGDEQFF.

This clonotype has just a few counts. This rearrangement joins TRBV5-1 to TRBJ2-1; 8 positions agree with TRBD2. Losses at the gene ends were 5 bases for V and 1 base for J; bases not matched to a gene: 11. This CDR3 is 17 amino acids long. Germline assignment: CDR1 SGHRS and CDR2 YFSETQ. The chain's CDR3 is CASSAPSGRISYNEQFF. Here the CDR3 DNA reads TGCGCCAGCAGTGCCCCCAGCGGGAGAATTTCCTACAATGAGCAGTTCTTC. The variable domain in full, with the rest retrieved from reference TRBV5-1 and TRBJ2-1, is KAGVTQTPRYLIKTRGQQVTLSCSPISGHRSVSWYQQTPGQGLQFLFEYFSETQRNKGNFPGRFSGRQFSNSRSEMNVSTLELGDSALYLCASSAPSGRISYNEQFFGPGTRLTVL.

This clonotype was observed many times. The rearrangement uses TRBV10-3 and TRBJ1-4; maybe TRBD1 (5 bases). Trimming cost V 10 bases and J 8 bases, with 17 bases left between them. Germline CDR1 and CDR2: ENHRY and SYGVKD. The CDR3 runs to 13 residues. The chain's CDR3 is CASRARDGEKLFF. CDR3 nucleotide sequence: TGTGCCAGCAGGGCCCGGGACGGCGAAAAACTGTTTTTT.

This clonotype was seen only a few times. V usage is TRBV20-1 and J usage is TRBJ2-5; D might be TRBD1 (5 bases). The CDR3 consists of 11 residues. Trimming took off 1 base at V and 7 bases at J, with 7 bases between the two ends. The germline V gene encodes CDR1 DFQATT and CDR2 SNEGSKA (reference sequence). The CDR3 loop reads CSARVQGTQYF. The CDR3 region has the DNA TGCAGTGCTAGAGTTCAGGGGACCCAGTACTTC.

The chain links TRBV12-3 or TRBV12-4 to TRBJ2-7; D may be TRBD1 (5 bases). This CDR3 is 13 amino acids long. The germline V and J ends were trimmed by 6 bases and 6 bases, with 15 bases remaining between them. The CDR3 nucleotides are TGTGCCAGCAGGCCAGACAGTTCCGGCGAGCAGTACTTC. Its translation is CASRPDSSGEQYF.

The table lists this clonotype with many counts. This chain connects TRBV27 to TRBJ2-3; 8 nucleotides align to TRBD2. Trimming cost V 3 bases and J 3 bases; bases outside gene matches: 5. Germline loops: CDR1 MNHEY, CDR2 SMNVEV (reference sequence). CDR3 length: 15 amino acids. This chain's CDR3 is CASSLTGRDTDTQYF. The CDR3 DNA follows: TGTGCCAGCAGTTTGACCGGGAGGGATACAGATACGCAGTATTTT.

CDR3 sequence reads: CATSRDLVANEQFF. CDR3 DNA sequence: TGTGCCACCAGCAGAGATCTTGTGGCCAATGAGCAGTTCTTC. The chain combines TRBV15 with TRBJ2-1, with D unclear. The CDR3 sequence is 14 residues long. Per the germline V gene, CDR1 is LNHNV and CDR2 is YYDKDF (reference sequence). Deletions cut 0 bases from V and 6 bases from J, with 9 bases between.

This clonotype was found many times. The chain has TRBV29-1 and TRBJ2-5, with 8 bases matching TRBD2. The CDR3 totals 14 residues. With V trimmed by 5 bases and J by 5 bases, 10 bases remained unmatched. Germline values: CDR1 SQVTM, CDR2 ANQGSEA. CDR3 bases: TGCAGCGTTAGCGGGAGACCCACCTCCGAGACCCAGTACTTC. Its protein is CSVSGRPTSETQYF.

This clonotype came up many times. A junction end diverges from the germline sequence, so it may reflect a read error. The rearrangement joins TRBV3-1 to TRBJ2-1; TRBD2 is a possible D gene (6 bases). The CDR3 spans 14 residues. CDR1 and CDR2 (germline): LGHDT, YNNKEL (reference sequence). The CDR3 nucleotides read TGTGCCAGCAGTTTAGCGGTAGCTTACAATGAACAGTTCTTC. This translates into CASSLAVAYNEQFF.

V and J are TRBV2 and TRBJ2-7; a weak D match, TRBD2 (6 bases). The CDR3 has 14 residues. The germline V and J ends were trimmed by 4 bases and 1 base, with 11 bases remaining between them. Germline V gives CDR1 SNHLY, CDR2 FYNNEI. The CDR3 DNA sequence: TGTGCCAGCAGTGGCCACGGGAGTTCCTACGAGCAGTACTTC. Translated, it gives CASSGHGSSYEQYF.

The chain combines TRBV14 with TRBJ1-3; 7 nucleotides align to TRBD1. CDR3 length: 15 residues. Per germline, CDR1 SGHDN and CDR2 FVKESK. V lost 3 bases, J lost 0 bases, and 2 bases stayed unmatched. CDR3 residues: CASSQRTGSGNTIYF. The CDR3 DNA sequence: TGTGCCAGCAGCCAGCGGACAGGCTCTGGAAACACCATATATTTT.

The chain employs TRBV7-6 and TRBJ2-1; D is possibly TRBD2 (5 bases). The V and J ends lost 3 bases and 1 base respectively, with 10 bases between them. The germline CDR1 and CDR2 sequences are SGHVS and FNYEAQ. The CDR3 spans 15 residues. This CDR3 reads CASSFYGLSYNEQFF. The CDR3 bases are TGTGCCAGCAGCTTCTATGGACTTTCCTACAATGAGCAGTTCTTC.

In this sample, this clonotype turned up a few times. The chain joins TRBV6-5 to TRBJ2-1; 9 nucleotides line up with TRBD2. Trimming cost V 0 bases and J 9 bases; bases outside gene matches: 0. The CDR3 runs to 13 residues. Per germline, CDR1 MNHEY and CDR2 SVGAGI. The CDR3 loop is CASSYSAGGEQFF. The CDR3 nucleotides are TGTGCCAGCAGTTACTCAGCGGGAGGTGAGCAGTTCTTC.

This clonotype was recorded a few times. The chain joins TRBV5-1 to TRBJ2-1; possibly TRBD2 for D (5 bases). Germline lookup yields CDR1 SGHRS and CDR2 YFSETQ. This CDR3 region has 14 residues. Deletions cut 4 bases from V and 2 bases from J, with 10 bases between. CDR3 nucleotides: TGCGCCAGCAGCGGACCGGGGACCTACAATGAGCAGTTCTTC. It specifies CASSGPGTYNEQFF.

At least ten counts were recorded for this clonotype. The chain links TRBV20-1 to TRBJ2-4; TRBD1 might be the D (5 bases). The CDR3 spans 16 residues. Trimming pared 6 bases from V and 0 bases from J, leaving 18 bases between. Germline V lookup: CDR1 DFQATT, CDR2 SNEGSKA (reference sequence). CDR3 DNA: TGCAGTGCACCGGACCTCCTAGGGGTAGCCAAAAACATTCAGTACTTC. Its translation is CSAPDLLGVAKNIQYF.

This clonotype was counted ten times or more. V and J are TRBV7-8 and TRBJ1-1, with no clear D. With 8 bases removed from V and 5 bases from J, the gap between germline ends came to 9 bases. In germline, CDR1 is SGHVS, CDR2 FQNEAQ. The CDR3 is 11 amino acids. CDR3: CASGRRTEAFF. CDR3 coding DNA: TGTGCCAGCGGACGCCGGACTGAAGCTTTCTTT.

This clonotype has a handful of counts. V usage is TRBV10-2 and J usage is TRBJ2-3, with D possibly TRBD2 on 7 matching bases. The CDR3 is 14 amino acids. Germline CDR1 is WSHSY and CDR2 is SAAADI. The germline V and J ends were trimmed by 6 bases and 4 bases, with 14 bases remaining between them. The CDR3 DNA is TGCGCCAGCAGGGGGGCGGGAGCAGCAGATACGCAGTATTTT. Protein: CASRGAGAADTQYF.

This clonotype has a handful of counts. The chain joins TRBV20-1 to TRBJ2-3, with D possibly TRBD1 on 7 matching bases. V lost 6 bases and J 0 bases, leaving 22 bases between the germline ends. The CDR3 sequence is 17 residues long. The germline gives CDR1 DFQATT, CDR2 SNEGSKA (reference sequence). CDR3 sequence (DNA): TGCAGTGCCCCTGGGTCCTGGAGGGACAGTAGCACAGATACGCAGTATTTT. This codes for CSAPGSWRDSSTDTQYF.

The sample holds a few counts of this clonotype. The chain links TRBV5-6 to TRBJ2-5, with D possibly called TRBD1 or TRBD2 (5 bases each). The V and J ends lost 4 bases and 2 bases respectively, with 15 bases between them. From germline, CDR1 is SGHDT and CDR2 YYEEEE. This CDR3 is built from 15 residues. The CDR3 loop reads CASSRPGRPQETQYF. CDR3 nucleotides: TGTGCCAGCAGCCGTCCGGGACGCCCACAAGAGACCCAGTACTTC.